The 12 T cell receptor beta chains listed next were all sequenced from one sample in a study of Graves' ophthalmopathy and Graves' hyperthyroidism. Researchers took RNA transcripts and amplified TCR beta CDR3 regions from them. The workflow started with a first-round RT-PCR run with HTBI primers and then moved on to a second-round multiplex PCR. TCRdb independently ran MiXCR on the multiplex PCR reads; one entry per CDR3 protein. Of about 480,000 distinct CDR3 sequences listed, roughly an eighth are singletons. Sequenced input: blood. The receptors were gathered from a woman aged 25 to 39 with Graves' ophthalmopathy.

This clonotype has ten or more counts. This rearrangement joins TRBV15 to TRBJ2-7, with a tentative D call TRBD1 (5 bases). The V gene lost 5 bases and the J gene lost 2 bases, with 10 bases spanning the gap. The V gene's germline CDR1 is LNHNV and CDR2 YYDKDF (reference sequence). The CDR3 covers 13 residues. Written as DNA, the CDR3 is TGTGCCACCAGCGTGGACACACCCTACGAGCAGTACTTC. Translated: CATSVDTPYEQYF.

In the case of this clonotype: A read error may explain this, as a much larger clone is one base away. The chain joins TRBV5-1 to TRBJ1-2; a possible D gene is TRBD1 (6 bases). This CDR3 has 15 residues. Trimming shortened V by 1 base and J by 8 bases, and 18 bases separated the two germline ends. Germline CDR1 and CDR2: SGHRS and YFSETQ. DNA of the CDR3: TGCGCCAGCAGCTTGACCGGGATAGGGGGGCAAGGCTACACCTTC. Amino acids: CASSLTGIGGQGYTF.

This clonotype was seen many times. The chain joins TRBV12-5 to TRBJ1-2; D remains unclear. Per germline, CDR1 LGHNT and CDR2 FRNRAP. The V end was cut by 2 bases, the J end by 7 bases, with 14 bases between. The CDR3 totals 14 residues. The CDR3 protein is CASGLMGGSSGYTF. For the CDR3, the DNA is TGTGCTAGTGGTTTGATGGGCGGCAGCAGTGGCTACACCTTC.

This clonotype showed up many times. Written as DNA, the CDR3 is TGTGCCAGCCGAACTAGATCCGGGGAGCTGTTTTTT. Translating gives CASRTRSGELFF. J is TRBJ2-2 and V is TRBV6-1, with D maybe TRBD2 (5 bases). CDR3 length: 12 amino acids. V shed 8 bases and J shed 6 bases, with 10 bases lying between them. The germline gives CDR1 MNHNS, CDR2 SASEGT.

This clonotype was observed many times. This chain joins TRBV12-3 or TRBV12-4 and TRBJ1-1; TRBD1 is a possible D gene (6 bases). The CDR3 is made up of 13 amino acids. V gave up 5 bases and J gave up 7 bases, with 14 bases separating them. Written as DNA, the CDR3 is TGTGCCAGCAGTCCTACAGGGTTGGGTGAAGCTTTCTTT. The encoded protein is CASSPTGLGEAFF.

In this sample, this clonotype turned up many times. The chain carries TRBV2 and TRBJ1-1; D is ambiguous. The CDR3 runs to 13 residues. The V end was cut by 4 bases, the J end by 1 base, with 7 bases between. Germline-derived CDR1 and CDR2 are SNHLY and FYNNEI. In DNA form, the CDR3 reads TGTGCCAGCAGTGGTCTTCCGAACACTGAAGCTTTCTTT. It encodes CASSGLPNTEAFF.

This clonotype showed up just a few times. The chain is built from TRBV10-3 and TRBJ1-6, with a tentative D call TRBD1 (5 bases). V lost 6 bases and J 7 bases, leaving 19 bases between the germline ends. The CDR3 length is 16 residues. The germline V gene encodes CDR1 ENHRY and CDR2 SYGVKD. Here the CDR3 DNA reads TGTGCCATCAGGGGGGTCACACCCTTTTCCAATTCACCCCTCCACTTT. It yields the protein CAIRGVTPFSNSPLHF.

This clonotype was recorded many times. V and J are TRBV12-3 or TRBV12-4 and TRBJ2-7; 8 nucleotides agree with TRBD2. This CDR3 has 15 amino acids. The V segment lost 6 bases and the J segment 0 bases; nucleotides outside the gene matches: 7. The CDR3 sequence is CASRIAGSSSYEQYF. For the CDR3, the DNA is TGTGCCAGCAGGATAGCGGGGTCGAGCTCCTACGAGCAGTACTTC.

This clonotype was counted many times. The chain has TRBV29-1 and TRBJ1-1, with D uncertain. Per the germline V gene, CDR1 is SQVTM and CDR2 is ANQGSEA. The CDR3 covers 16 residues. Trimming pared 6 bases from V and 5 bases from J, leaving 25 bases between. The CDR3 loop is CSVLPRGSTGGTEAFF. The CDR3 nucleotides are TGCAGCGTGCTACCTCGAGGGAGCACCGGCGGAACTGAAGCTTTCTTT.

This clonotype was seen repeatedly, ten times or more. The CDR3 sequence: CASTYTVNTEAFF. CDR3 sequence (DNA): TGTGCCAGCACCTACACAGTGAACACTGAAGCTTTCTTT. The chain employs TRBV28 and TRBJ1-1; unclear D gene. The length of the CDR3 is 13 residues. CDR1 is MDHEN, CDR2 SYDVKM, per germline. V gave up 7 bases and J gave up 0 bases, with 9 bases separating them.

This chain uses TRBV18 with TRBJ1-5, with 12 bases aligning to TRBD1. There are 18 residues in the CDR3. V lost 8 bases and J lost 0; bases outside the gene matches: 11. CDR1 KGHSH and CDR2 LQKENI come from the germline V gene. For the CDR3, the DNA is TGTGCCAGCCGGGACAGGGGGCCATTCTATTATAGCAATCAGCCCCAGCATTTT. It encodes CASRDRGPFYYSNQPQHF.

This clonotype was observed many times. J is TRBJ2-7 and V is TRBV20-1, with D unresolved. The V gene lost 0 bases and the J gene lost 1 base, with 13 bases spanning the gap. The CDR3 length is 15 residues. Looked up from germline, CDR1 is DFQATT and CDR2 is SNEGSKA (reference sequence). The CDR3 loop reads CSARDIMADSYEQYF. The CDR3 DNA is TGCAGTGCTAGAGATATCATGGCGGATTCCTACGAGCAGTACTTC.